This note documents a single T cell receptor beta chain sequence. This entry is derived from a study of blood T cell repertoires in COVID-19. In the authors' workflow: Amplification from reference gene primers served as the basis for estimated nucleated cell counts. Assay: immunoSEQ multiplex PCR; the TCRdb copy retains only in-frame clones and omits some. The V and J calls and clone size are taken from that table; D and trimming were inferred from the DNA. The top ten hold approximately 0.8% of the sample, which has 200,000 to 300,000 clones, about 90% seen once. The V and J ends lost 6 bases and 1 base respectively, with 13 bases between them. This CDR3 contains 14 residues. The germline V gene has CDR1 SGHRS and CDR2 YFSETQ.

This receptor was identified in a man aged 25-40 years with COVID-19, enrolled during active disease. The sequenced sample consisted of peripheral blood. The chain employs TRBV5-1 and TRBJ1-1; maybe TRBD1 (5 bases). CDR3 amino acids: CASTLDQGNTEAFF. CDR3 nucleotides: TGCGCCAGCACCTTAGATCAGGGGAACACTGAAGCTTTCTTT. The full variable domain, in which reference TRBV5-1 and TRBJ1-1 provide the parts outside the CDR3, is KAGVTQTPRYLIKTRGQQVTLSCSPISGHRSVSWYQQTPGQGLQFLFEYFSETQRNKGNFPGRFSGRQFSNSRSEMNVSTLELGDSALYLCASTLDQGNTEAFFGQGTRLTVV.